What follows are 24 T cell receptor beta chains derived from one specimen sequenced in a study of Ad26.COV2.S vaccination and SARS-CoV-2 variants. Specified treatment: over 15 received Ad26.COV2.S at low or high dose, single or two shots; roughly five received placebo; per-sample allocation not given. Samples were taken on day 63 after the first vaccine or placebo injection. Using immunoSEQ multiplex PCR, the repertoire was profiled, and TCRdb retains in-frame clones only, with some absent. The sample has fewer than 900,000 clones; about 90% are singletons. This specimen consisted of peripheral blood, obtained in a trial of Ad26.COV2.S vaccine versus placebo. These receptors came from a person between 18 and 65 years old who received the Ad26.COV2.S COVID-19 vaccine or a placebo.

V and J are TRBV20-1 and TRBJ1-1; D ambiguous. Germline V lookup: CDR1 DFQATT, CDR2 SNEGSKA (reference sequence). The CDR3 has 13 amino acids. V was cut by 3 bases and J by 2 bases, with 10 bases left in between. The CDR3 loop reads CSASWQLNTEAFF. The CDR3 coding sequence is TGCAGTGCTAGTTGGCAGCTAAACACTGAAGCTTTCTTT.

Regarding this clone: This sample includes further DNA sequences coding for the same CDR3. This sequence joins TRBV12-3 or TRBV12-4 and TRBJ1-2, with 9 bases matching TRBD1. Trimming took 4 bases from V and 8 from J; bases not matched to a gene: 5. The CDR3 is 13 amino acids. CDR3 nucleotides: TGTGCCAGCAGTTGGGGACAGGGTGGAGGCTACACCTTC. Protein product: CASSWGQGGGYTF.

The chain employs TRBV6-4 and TRBJ2-1; 7 bases align to TRBD1. The CDR3 spans 16 residues. The J segment lost 3 bases and the V segment lost 3 bases, leaving 8 bases of the junction unmatched. Per germline, CDR1 MRHNA and CDR2 SNTAGT. The CDR3 sequence is CASSEGMTGFYNEQFF. The DNA for the CDR3 is TGTGCCAGCAGTGAGGGAATGACAGGGTTCTACAATGAGCAGTTCTTC.

As regards this clone: Other DNA sequences within the sample encode an identical CDR3. The chain carries TRBV2 and TRBJ2-3, with 12 bases that match TRBD1. The CDR3 length is 15 residues. Trimming removed 6 bases from V and 3 bases from J; junction bases left unmatched: 4. Germline V gives CDR1 SNHLY, CDR2 FYNNEI. The CDR3 is CASSGTGGGTDTQYF. CDR3 coding DNA: TGTGCCAGCAGCGGGACAGGGGGCGGAACAGATACGCAGTATTTT.

This chain uses TRBV6-2 or TRBV6-3 with TRBJ1-1, with 11 bases aligning to TRBD1. V lost 6 bases to trimming and J lost 5 bases; unmatched junction nucleotides: 2. This CDR3 has 13 amino acids. CDR1 and CDR2 (germline): MNHEY, SVGEGT. CDR3 in amino acids: CASSRDRGTEAFF. The DNA of the CDR3 is TGTGCCAGCAGCCGGGACAGGGGGACTGAAGCTTTCTTT.

The chain combines TRBV12-3 or TRBV12-4 with TRBJ2-1; no clear D. The CDR3 covers 13 residues. V was clipped by 7 bases and J by 3 bases, with 10 bases between them. The DNA for the CDR3 is TGTGCCAGCACAATTGCAGGCTACAATGAGCAGTTCTTC. Translating it yields CASTIAGYNEQFF.

CDR3 in amino acids: CASSLAGGAEEQYF. CDR3 DNA sequence: TGTGCCAGTAGTCTCGCAGGGGGCGCGGAGGAGCAGTACTTC. The chain couples TRBV19 to TRBJ2-7; 8 bases fit TRBD1. CDR1 is LNHDA, CDR2 SQIVND, per germline (reference sequence). The ends lost 5 bases at V and 7 bases at J; junction bases unmatched: 10. The length of the CDR3 is 14 residues.

About this clone itself: Other DNA variants within this sample encode the same CDR3. This chain joins TRBV7-2 and TRBJ2-7; 7 bases align to TRBD2. This CDR3 comprises 13 residues. Germline V CDR1 and CDR2: SGHTA, FQGNSA. V gave up 1 base and J gave up 4 bases; unmatched junction bases: 1. CDR3 nucleotides: TGTGCCAGCAGCTTAGGCGGGGGTTACGAGCAGTACTTC. It is translated as CASSLGGGYEQYF. The whole variable domain, remainder taken from reference TRBV7-2 and TRBJ2-7, is GAGVSQSPSNKVTEKGKDVELRCDPISGHTALYWYRQSLGQGLEFLIYFQGNSAPDKSGLPSDRFSAERTGGSVSTLTIQRTQQEDSAVYLCASSLGGGYEQYFGPGTRLTVT.

The chain uses TRBV27 and TRBJ1-5; no definite D call. The CDR3 covers 15 residues. In germline, CDR1 is MNHEY, CDR2 SMNVEV (reference sequence). Trimming took off 0 bases at V and 3 bases at J, with 9 bases between the two ends. The CDR3 region is CASSLSSGVNQPQHF. As DNA, the CDR3 is TGTGCCAGCAGTTTATCGTCGGGAGTCAATCAGCCCCAGCATTTT.

A single count supports this clone. V gene TRBV19 combines with J gene TRBJ1-3, with D perhaps matching TRBD1 (6 bases). This CDR3 has 16 amino acids. Germline values: CDR1 LNHDA, CDR2 SQIVND (reference sequence). V was shortened by 1 base and J by 4 bases, with 14 bases between the two germline ends. The CDR3 here is CASSIGGQLLGNTIYF. CDR3 in DNA: TGTGCCAGTAGTATAGGAGGACAGCTCTTGGGAAACACCATATATTTT.

The chain recombines TRBV10-3 with TRBJ2-6; TRBD2 agrees at 7 bases. This CDR3 is built from 17 residues. In germline, CDR1 is ENHRY, CDR2 SYGVKD. The CDR3 nucleotides read TGTGCTACCGGCCGGGGGGTTAGTTCGGGAGGGGCCAACGTCCTGACTTTC. Encoded protein: CATGRGVSSGGANVLTF.

The V call is TRBV13, the J call TRBJ2-3, with 9 bases identical to TRBD1. The junction had 6 bases not matched to a gene; V was cut back by 8 bases and J by 6 bases. The CDR3 length is 13 residues. Germline V CDR1 and CDR2: PRHDT, FYEKMQ (reference sequence). The CDR3 region has the DNA TGTGCCAGCTCCGGGACAGGGTTTGATACGCAGTATTTT. It codes for CASSGTGFDTQYF. Complete variable domain (other parts from reference TRBV13 and TRBJ2-3): AAGVIQSPRHLIKEKRETATLKCYPIPRHDTVYWYQQGPGQDPQFLISFYEKMQSDKGSIPDRFSAQQFSDYHSELNMSSLELGDSALYFCASSGTGFDTQYFGPGTRLTVL.

The genes are TRBV18 and TRBJ2-7; D not resolved. This CDR3 has 13 residues. The germline V and J ends were trimmed by 3 bases and 2 bases, with 8 bases remaining between them. Germline V gene data show CDR1 as KGHSH and CDR2 as LQKENI. This chain's CDR3 is CASSPPDAYEQYF. The CDR3 coding sequence is TGTGCCAGCTCACCCCCGGACGCCTACGAGCAGTACTTC.

This clone was detected only a few times. V is TRBV10-3 and J is TRBJ1-4, with 9 bases lining up with TRBD1. Losses at the gene ends were 6 bases for V and 7 bases for J; bases not matched to a gene: 12. The CDR3 contains 16 residues. Germline V gene sequence: CDR1 ENHRY, CDR2 SYGVKD. The CDR3 DNA reads as TGTGCCATCAGCTCAGCTAATAGGACAGGGGTTGAAAAACTGTTTTTT. It encodes CAISSANRTGVEKLFF.

V is TRBV27 and J is TRBJ1-5; the D gene is possibly TRBD1 (6 bases). The germline V gene encodes CDR1 MNHEY and CDR2 SMNVEV (reference sequence). This CDR3 is 17 amino acids long. V gave up 0 bases and J gave up 1 base, with 13 bases separating them. CDR3 nucleotide sequence: TGTGCCAGCAGTTTATCCCGGGGGCTGAGGAGCAATCAGCCCCAGCATTTT. As protein: CASSLSRGLRSNQPQHF.

V usage is TRBV6-5 and J usage is TRBJ2-2, with D hard to call. Deletions cut 5 bases from V and 3 bases from J, with 10 bases between. Germline V gene lookup returns CDR1 MNHEY and CDR2 SVGAGI. The CDR3 length is 14 residues. The CDR3 DNA reads TGTGCCAGCAGTCCGACATTGGACACCGGGGAGCTGTTTTTT. Protein product: CASSPTLDTGELFF.

The genes are TRBV19 and TRBJ1-2; TRBD1 agrees at 8 bases. The CDR3 covers 13 residues. Unmatched junction bases numbered 7, after V lost 6 bases and J lost 7 bases. CDR1 LNHDA and CDR2 SQIVND come from the germline V gene (reference sequence). CDR3 sequence reads: CASSLTGTGGYTF. The CDR3 DNA reads as TGTGCCAGTAGCCTGACAGGGACAGGTGGCTACACCTTC. Supplemented by reference TRBV19 and TRBJ1-2, the full variable domain reads DGGITQSPKYLFRKEGQNVTLSCEQNLNHDAMYWYRQDPGQGLRLIYYSQIVNDFQKGDIAEGYSVSREKKESFPLTVTSAQKNPTAFYLCASSLTGTGGYTFGSGTRLTVV.

This chain connects TRBV3-1 (or the pseudogene TRBV3-2) to TRBJ2-7; TRBD2 aligns across 10 bases. Losses at the gene ends were 0 bases for V and 6 bases for J; bases not matched to a gene: 5. CDR3 length: 15 residues. Germline V gene data show CDR1 as LGHDT and CDR2 as YNNKEL (reference sequence). The CDR3 loop is CASSQEAGGPLEQYF. The CDR3 region has the DNA TGTGCCAGCAGCCAAGAAGCGGGGGGGCCCCTCGAGCAGTACTTC.

This clone was counted a few times. This chain joins TRBV11-2 and TRBJ2-1; D gene ambiguous. The CDR3 runs 15 residues. Germline assignment: CDR1 SGHAT and CDR2 FQNNGV. The V end lost 1 base, the J end lost 2 bases, and 9 bases lay between the germline ends. The DNA of the CDR3 is TGTGCCAGCAGCTTAGGGCGGCAGGCCTACAATGAGCAGTTCTTC. Translated, it gives CASSLGRQAYNEQFF.

V usage is TRBV27 and J usage is TRBJ2-5; D is perhaps TRBD2 (5 bases). CDR3 length: 13 amino acids. The ends were cut back, 2 bases at V and 3 bases at J, with 7 bases in the middle. Germline assignment: CDR1 MNHEY and CDR2 SMNVEV (reference sequence). CDR3: CASSLLAEETQYF. The CDR3 region has the DNA TGTGCCAGCAGTTTACTAGCCGAAGAGACCCAGTACTTC.

The V and J genes are TRBV19 and TRBJ1-1, with D unresolved. Per the germline V gene, CDR1 is LNHDA and CDR2 is SQIVND (reference sequence). This CDR3 comprises 13 residues. Deletions cut 6 bases from V and 3 bases from J, with 11 bases between. The CDR3 DNA reads as TGTGCCAGTAGCGCAAAATGGGACACTGAAGCTTTCTTT. It yields the protein CASSAKWDTEAFF.

This chain links TRBV6-5 with TRBJ1-3; D uncertain. Trimming took off 2 bases at V and 0 bases at J, with 11 bases between the two ends. This CDR3 region has 16 residues. The germline CDR1 and CDR2 sequences are MNHEY and SVGAGI. The CDR3 protein is CASSYGLSFSGNTIYF. As DNA, the CDR3 is TGTGCCAGCAGTTACGGGCTTAGCTTCTCTGGAAACACCATATATTTT.

The rearrangement joins TRBV5-1 to TRBJ2-7; 7 bases map to TRBD1. Germline CDR1 and CDR2: SGHRS and YFSETQ. The CDR3 sequence is 13 residues long. The ends lost 4 bases at V and 5 bases at J; junction bases unmatched: 6. The CDR3 DNA follows: TGCGCCAGCAGCGGGACAGCCGGGAACGAGCAGTACTTC. Translating it yields CASSGTAGNEQYF. Full variable domain (remainder filled in from reference TRBV5-1 and TRBJ2-7): KAGVTQTPRYLIKTRGQQVTLSCSPISGHRSVSWYQQTPGQGLQFLFEYFSETQRNKGNFPGRFSGRQFSNSRSEMNVSTLELGDSALYLCASSGTAGNEQYFGPGTRLTVT.

V usage is TRBV7-9 and J usage is TRBJ2-1; no firm D call. The CDR3 runs to 12 residues. V was pared by 3 bases and J by 9 bases, with 9 bases between. Germline V gives CDR1 SEHNR, CDR2 FQNEAQ (reference sequence). The CDR3 loop reads CASSFADGEQFF. The CDR3 bases are TGTGCCAGCAGCTTTGCTGACGGTGAGCAGTTCTTC. Using reference TRBV7-9 and TRBJ2-1 for the parts outside the CDR3, the full variable domain is DTGVSQNPRHKITKRGQNVTFRCDPISEHNRLYWYRQTLGQGPEFLTYFQNEAQLEKSRLLSDRFSAERPKGSFSTLEIQRTEQGDSAMYLCASSFADGEQFFGPGTRLTVL.